These 20 T cell receptor beta chains originate from one sample sequenced in a study of ipilimumab plus nivolumab after autologous stem cell transplantation. Sequenced by immunoSEQ multiplex PCR; TCRdb stores in-frame clones only, minus some. The sample consists of 7,500 to 10,000 clones, 55% to 75% of them appearing once. The sequences come from PBMCs, collected in a trial of ipilimumab plus nivolumab as post-transplant consolidation. These receptors were collected from a female donor with multiple myeloma.

This clone showed up just once. The V gene is TRBV7-3, the J gene TRBJ2-5; D is perhaps TRBD2 (6 bases). Germline CDR1 and CDR2: SGHTA and FQGTGA. The CDR3 runs to 13 residues. V dropped 3 bases and J dropped 7 bases, with 12 bases sitting between them. The CDR3 here is CASSLGTGATQYF. CDR3 sequence (DNA): TGTGCCAGCAGCTTGGGGACTGGAGCGACCCAGTACTTC. The variable domain in full, completed from reference TRBV7-3 and TRBJ2-5, reads GAGVSQTPSNKVTEKGKYVELRCDPISGHTALYWYRQSLGQGPEFLIYFQGTGAADDSGLPNDRFFAVRPEGSVSTLKIQRTERGDSAVYLCASSLGTGATQYFGPGTRLLVL.

J is TRBJ2-3 and V is TRBV11-3; TRBD2 matches at 8 bases. Germline assignment: CDR1 SGHNT and CDR2 YENEEA. The trim removed 5 bases at V and 5 bases at J, leaving 15 bases unmatched. The CDR3 is made up of 17 amino acids. The CDR3 loop reads CASSRGWAGGVVDTQYF. In nucleotides, the CDR3 is TGTGCCAGCAGCCGCGGGTGGGCGGGAGGAGTTGTAGATACGCAGTATTTT.

The gene calls are TRBV5-1 and TRBJ2-5; no clear D gene. Deletions cut 5 bases from V and 5 bases from J, with 13 bases between. Per germline, CDR1 SGHRS and CDR2 YFSETQ. This CDR3 has 13 amino acids. In nucleotides, the CDR3 is TGCGCCAGCAGGGAACAGCCCGGGGAGACCCAGTACTTC. Its protein is CASREQPGETQYF.

V gene TRBV11-1 combines with J gene TRBJ1-1; TRBD1 might be the D (6 bases). The germline gives CDR1 SGHAT, CDR2 FQDESV (reference sequence). Trimming shortened V by 6 bases and J by 6 bases, and 17 bases separated the two germline ends. The CDR3 loop spans 14 amino acids. The CDR3 nucleotides read TGTGCCAGCAGTTTAACAGGGATTATCGCTGAAGCTTTCTTT. This codes for CASSLTGIIAEAFF. Filled out from reference TRBV11-1 and TRBJ1-1, the complete variable domain reads EAEVAQSPRYKITEKSQAVAFWCDPISGHATLYWYRQILGQGPELLVQFQDESVVDDSQLPKDRFSAERLKGVDSTLKIQPAELGDSAMYLCASSLTGIIAEAFFGQGTRLTVV.

This chain uses TRBV5-1 with TRBJ2-7; TRBD2 matches 7 bases. Per the germline V gene, CDR1 is SGHRS and CDR2 is YFSETQ. Germline trimming cut 2 bases from V and 2 bases from J; bases unmatched to any gene: 10. The CDR3 has 16 residues. CDR3 DNA sequence: TGCGCCAGCAGCTTAGTCCCCCAACTAGCGACCTACGAGCAGTACTTC. Its protein product is CASSLVPQLATYEQYF. Together with reference TRBV5-1 and TRBJ2-7, the CDR3 gives the full variable domain: KAGVTQTPRYLIKTRGQQVTLSCSPISGHRSVSWYQQTPGQGLQFLFEYFSETQRNKGNFPGRFSGRQFSNSRSEMNVSTLELGDSALYLCASSLVPQLATYEQYFGPGTRLTVT.

The V call is TRBV6-5, the J call TRBJ1-6; TRBD1 matches 7 bases. Trimming took 6 bases from V and 5 from J; bases not matched to a gene: 4. Germline lookup yields CDR1 MNHEY and CDR2 SVGAGI. The CDR3 spans 14 residues. The CDR3 DNA follows: TGTGCCAGCAGGAAGGGACAGAATAATTCACCCCTCCACTTT. This codes for CASRKGQNNSPLHF.

This chain links TRBV19 with TRBJ1-2; no clear D. The V gene's germline CDR1 is LNHDA and CDR2 SQIVND (reference sequence). The CDR3 has 16 amino acids. Trimming shortened V by 3 bases and J by 1 base, and 15 bases separated the two germline ends. This chain's CDR3 is CASSIGTDGGNYGYTF. The CDR3 DNA is TGTGCCAGTAGTATCGGAACGGACGGAGGTAACTATGGCTACACCTTC.

This clone was detected only a few times. V usage is TRBV5-1 and J usage is TRBJ1-6; no definite D call. This CDR3 has 15 amino acids. From germline, CDR1 is SGHRS and CDR2 YFSETQ. Trimming removed 2 bases from V and 6 bases from J, with 12 bases in between. The CDR3 bases are TGCGCCAGCAGCTTTGCGCCGGGAGGTAATTCACCCCTCCACTTT. Amino acid sequence: CASSFAPGGNSPLHF.

The chain links TRBV11-2 to TRBJ2-1; tentatively, D is TRBD2 (6 bases). The CDR3 has 15 amino acids. V shed 4 bases and J shed 8 bases, with 18 bases lying between them. CDR1 SGHAT and CDR2 FQNNGV come from the germline V gene. The chain's CDR3 is CASSSPGLVGDEQFF. CDR3 bases: TGTGCCAGCAGCTCACCGGGACTTGTAGGGGATGAGCAGTTCTTC. Full variable domain (outside the CDR3, taken from reference TRBV11-2 and TRBJ2-1): EAGVAQSPRYKIIEKRQSVAFWCNPISGHATLYWYQQILGQGPKLLIQFQNNGVVDDSQLPKDRFSAERLKGVDSTLKIQPAKLEDSAVYLCASSSPGLVGDEQFFGPGTRLTVL.

The V gene is TRBV6-1, the J gene TRBJ2-7, with TRBD1 matching 9 bases. The CDR3 is 13 residues long. Germline trimming cut 4 bases from V and 4 bases from J; bases unmatched to any gene: 2. Germline lookup yields CDR1 MNHNS and CDR2 SASEGT. CDR3 in amino acids: CASSVGTGYEQYF. The CDR3 region has the DNA TGTGCCAGCAGTGTGGGGACAGGGTACGAGCAGTACTTC.

This clone was counted a single time. This chain connects TRBV7-9 to TRBJ1-5; unclear D gene. With 5 bases removed from V and 4 bases from J, the gap between germline ends came to 9 bases. Germline lookup yields CDR1 SEHNR and CDR2 FQNEAQ (reference sequence). The CDR3 totals 13 residues. The CDR3 reads CASSQNANQPQHF. In DNA, the CDR3 is TGTGCCAGCAGCCAGAACGCTAATCAGCCCCAGCATTTT.

The rearrangement joins TRBV7-2 to TRBJ2-5; D uncertain. The CDR3 sequence is 14 residues long. Trimming shortened V by 3 bases and J by 2 bases, and 10 bases separated the two germline ends. Germline V lookup: CDR1 SGHTA, CDR2 FQGNSA. CDR3 nucleotide sequence: TGTGCCAGCAGCTTGACAACGGCTCAAGAGACCCAGTACTTC. Its protein is CASSLTTAQETQYF.

In its sample, this clone ranks as medium-sized. The rearrangement joins TRBV27 to TRBJ1-2; tentatively, D is TRBD1 (5 bases). Germline CDR1 is MNHEY and CDR2 is SMNVEV (reference sequence). The CDR3 runs 14 residues. Trimming cost V 6 bases and J 4 bases, with 15 bases left between them. CDR3 DNA: TGTGCCAGCAGCCCTCTCGACAGAGCCTATGGCTACACCTTC. Protein sequence: CASSPLDRAYGYTF.

This clone is labeled as medium-sized. In DNA form, the CDR3 reads TGTGCCTGGAAGCTGTGGGCAGGAGATGAAAAACTGTTTTTT. As protein: CAWKLWAGDEKLFF. The gene calls are TRBV30 and TRBJ1-4; D is undetermined. The CDR3 has 14 residues. Germline V gene data show CDR1 as GTSNPN and CDR2 as SVGIG (reference sequence). V shed 4 bases and J shed 6 bases, with 15 bases lying between them.

This rearrangement joins TRBV10-1 to TRBJ2-1, with TRBD2 matching 10 bases. V trimming: 0 bases; J trimming: 6 bases; junction bases outside the gene matches: 5. The CDR3 extends over 16 amino acids. The germline CDR1 and CDR2 sequences are WNHNN and SYGVQD (reference sequence). The DNA of the CDR3 is TGCGCCAGCAGTGAGTCGGCGCTAGCGGGAGTCAATGAGCAGTTCTTC. Its translation: CASSESALAGVNEQFF.

The chain employs TRBV6-5 and TRBJ1-1; TRBD1 aligns across 8 bases. The CDR3 totals 14 residues. The V gene's germline CDR1 is MNHEY and CDR2 SVGAGI. V dropped 6 bases and J dropped 1; count of bases not matched to a gene: 4. CDR3 residues: CASRKGQANTEAFF. CDR3 sequence (DNA): TGTGCCAGCAGAAAGGGACAGGCGAACACTGAAGCTTTCTTT.

This clone was seen a few times. This sequence joins TRBV27 and TRBJ2-7; unclear D gene. Germline lookup yields CDR1 MNHEY and CDR2 SMNVEV (reference sequence). This CDR3 comprises 12 residues. Trimming stripped 6 bases from V and 6 bases from J, with 12 bases between. CDR3 DNA sequence: TGTGCCAGCAGCCAGGAAGGGTTCGAGCAGTACTTC. This translates into CASSQEGFEQYF.

The CDR3 region has the DNA TGTGCCACCAGCACCGTTGGTCCCTCGGCGCAGTATTTT. It codes for CATSTVGPSAQYF. The rearrangement joins TRBV15 to TRBJ2-3; no firm D call. V dropped 4 bases and J dropped 10 bases, with 15 bases sitting between them. Germline values: CDR1 LNHNV, CDR2 YYDKDF (reference sequence). The CDR3 covers 13 residues.

The genes are TRBV5-8 and TRBJ2-7; unclear D gene. The germline V and J ends were trimmed by 0 bases and 7 bases, with 8 bases remaining between them. This CDR3 has 12 residues. The germline V gene encodes CDR1 SGHTS and CDR2 YDEGEE. CDR3 sequence (DNA): TGTGCCAGCAGCTTGGTTCGTGCTGAGCAGTACTTC. As protein: CASSLVRAEQYF.

The J gene is TRBJ2-7, the V gene TRBV7-7; D possibly uses TRBD1 or TRBD2 (5 bases each). Between the trimmed V and J ends, which lost 5 bases and 3 bases, there was a span of 14 bases. The CDR3 is 14 residues long. Germline loops: CDR1 SSHAT, CDR2 FNYEAQ (reference sequence). CDR3 coding DNA: TGTGCCAGCAGCCCAGGGACCCTAGGCTACGAGCAGTACTTC. It specifies CASSPGTLGYEQYF.